This is a list of T cell receptor beta chains from one sample in a study of T cell repertoires in cytomegalovirus infection. TCRdb analysed the reads with MiXCR anew, one entry per CDR3 protein. The data show over 200,000 distinct CDR3 sequences, with roughly 13% seen just once and roughly 8.9% held by the top ten. Material: PBMCs. The source is a human donor in good health (CMV status not recorded). Some clones in this sample may be carry-over from other donors' samples. Both conserved end residues are part of each CDR3. Each record gives: clone size, V gene, D gene, J gene, CDR3 DNA, CDR3 protein. D genes are given only for firm matches. A clone size is listed for some rows: how often the clone was seen (once, few, many), or a class if it is expanded.

>many|TRBV20-1|TRBD2|TRBJ2-3
TGCAGTGCGCCTTCCGGGACTAGCGGGAGTCTCGCAGATACGCAGTATTTT
CSAPSGTSGSLADTQYF
>.|TRBV2|.|TRBJ2-1
TGTGCCAGCAGTGATGGGCAGGGTGACAATGAGCAGTTCTTC
CASSDGQGDNEQFF
>many|TRBV11-1|TRBD2|TRBJ2-1
TGTGCCAGCAGTTCCCGTAGACTAGCGGGCGGTCGGGGCTCCTACAATGAGCAGTTCTTC
CASSSRRLAGGRGSYNEQFF
>.|TRBV19|TRBD1|TRBJ2-2
TGTGCCAGTAGTGGGGCCAGGACAGGGTCCACCGGGGAGCTGTTTTTT
CASSGARTGSTGELFF
>many|TRBV28|.|TRBJ1-2
TGTGCCAGCAGGATTACAGGGTCGGGCCGGGGCGGCTACACCTTC
CASRITGSGRGGYTF
>.|TRBV20-1|TRBD2|TRBJ2-7
TGCAGTGTCTCCCGACTAGCGGGAGAAAGCGAGCAGTACTTC
CSVSRLAGESEQYF
>many|TRBV23-1|TRBD1|TRBJ1-6
TGCGCCAGCAGTCAAGCCGGGACAGGACCCCCGTGCCATAATTCACCCCTCCACTTT
CASSQAGTGPPCHNSPLHF
>.|TRBV20-1|.|TRBJ1-4
TGCAGTGCCCCAAGCACGATTGAAAAACTGTTTTTT
CSAPSTIEKLFF
>many|TRBV6-6|.|TRBJ2-5
TGTGCCAGCGGGCCGCGAGAAAAAGAGACCCAGTACTTC
CASGPREKETQYF
>many|TRBV7-6|TRBD1|TRBJ2-5
TGTGCCAGCAGCTTAGCGAACAGGGGATTGGGAGAGACCCAGTACTTC
CASSLANRGLGETQYF
>.|TRBV10-3|.|TRBJ2-7
TGTGCCATCAGTGAGTCGAGACTCCGTGGGTCGTACGAGCAGTACTTC
CAISESRLRGSYEQYF
>many|TRBV7-9|.|TRBJ2-5
TGTGCCAGCAGCTCCCTGGGTGGGCAAGAGACCCAGTACTTC
CASSSLGGQETQYF
>.|TRBV20-1|.|TRBJ1-2
TGCAGTGCTAGACCGGGGGGCGCGGGTGGCTACACCTTC
CSARPGGAGGYTF
>many|TRBV6-4|TRBD2|TRBJ2-1
TGTGCCAGCAGTAAACTAGCGGGCGAACACAATGAGCAGTTCTTC
CASSKLAGEHNEQFF
>few|TRBV29-1|.|TRBJ1-1
TGCAGCGTTGGTTTGGCAGTCACTGAAGCTTTCTTT
CSVGLAVTEAFF
>many|TRBV19|TRBD1|TRBJ1-1
TGTGCCAGTAGTTTCTCGACCGGGACAGGGGCTTTCTTT
CASSFSTGTGAFF
>.|TRBV20-1|TRBD1|TRBJ2-1
TGCAGTGCTAGAGTAGGGACAGGGGCTTATTCGGGACAGTTCTTC
CSARVGTGAYSGQFF
>few|TRBV18|.|TRBJ2-3
TGTGCCAGCTCACCACTGAGTCTAGTTTCAGATACGCAGTATTTT
CASSPLSLVSDTQYF
>.|TRBV29-1|TRBD2|TRBJ2-7
TGCAGCGTTGAACGGAGCAGGGAGGGTGAGCAGTACTTC
CSVERSREGEQYF
>many|TRBV6-1|TRBD1|TRBJ2-3
TGTGCCAGCAGTCGGAGGACAGGGGTGGTGGATACGCAGTATTTT
CASSRRTGVVDTQYF
>many|TRBV5-1|TRBD1|TRBJ1-1
TGCGCCAGCAGCTTGGGATACAGGGGGCGGAACACTGAAGCTTTCTTT
CASSLGYRGRNTEAFF
>many|TRBV2|TRBD1|TRBJ2-7
TGTGCCAGCAGGGGGACAGGCCTCTACGAGCAGTACTTC
CASRGTGLYEQYF
>few|TRBV11-2|TRBD2|TRBJ2-5
TGTGCCAGCAGCCCCAAGGCGGGGGTTACTCAAGAGACCCAGTACTTC
CASSPKAGVTQETQYF
>many|TRBV4-1|.|TRBJ1-1
TGCGCCAGCAGCCAAGAGAAGGGTCCTCAGATAGTAACTGAAGCTTTCTTT
CASSQEKGPQIVTEAFF
>many|TRBV7-2|.|TRBJ2-7
TGTGCCAGCAGCTTATTTGTACTCCGTGACGAGCAGTACTTC
CASSLFVLRDEQYF
>.|TRBV7-6|.|TRBJ2-6
TGTGCCAGCAGCTTAGCGTGGGCCATAAGCTCTGGGGCCAACGTCCTGACTTTC
CASSLAWAISSGANVLTF
>few|TRBV28|.|TRBJ2-2
TGTGCCAGCAGTTTAACTCTAGCTCGCACCGGGGAGCTGTTTTTT
CASSLTLARTGELFF
>many|TRBV7-8|.|TRBJ2-1
TGTGCCAGCAGCTTAGGGCCCGCCGGTGAGATCTTC
CASSLGPAGEIF
>.|TRBV7-6|.|TRBJ2-1
TGTGCCAGCAGCTTCAGTTTGGGGGAGGCCAATGAGCAGTTCTTC
CASSFSLGEANEQFF
>many|TRBV5-1|.|TRBJ1-1
TGCGCCAGCAACCCCGACCCCATGAACACTGAAGCTTTCTTT
CASNPDPMNTEAFF
>many|TRBV6-1|TRBD2|TRBJ2-7
TGTGCCAGCAGGGCTGCATCGGGACTAGCGTTTTACGAGCAGTACTTC
CASRAASGLAFYEQYF
>.|TRBV29-1|.|TRBJ2-1
TGCAGCGTTCCCCCGTATCGGGGCCCTGAGCAGTTGTTC
CSVPPYRGPEQLF
>few|TRBV14|.|TRBJ2-2
TGTGCCAGCAGTTATGGACTGACCGGGGAGCTGTTTTTT
CASSYGLTGELFF
>many|TRBV7-2|.|TRBJ1-2
TGTGCCAGCAGCCACAGTGGGACAAATTATGGCTACACCTTC
CASSHSGTNYGYTF
>.|TRBV29-1|TRBD2|TRBJ2-2
TGCAGCGTCGGCGGGGGACTAGCGGGCGTGGACACCGGGGAGCTGTTTTTT
CSVGGGLAGVDTGELFF
>.|TRBV20-1|.|TRBJ2-1
TGCAGTGCTAATGAGGGGATCAATGAGCAGTTCTTC
CSANEGINEQFF
>many|TRBV7-8|TRBD2|TRBJ2-7
TGTGCCAGCAGGACGGGGGGTAGCTACGAGCAGTACTTC
CASRTGGSYEQYF
>few|TRBV20-1|.|TRBJ1-1
TGCAGTGCTAGAGAGTACACAGGGAACACTGAAGCTTTCTTT
CSAREYTGNTEAFF
>few|TRBV3-1|TRBD1|TRBJ2-5
TGTGCCAGCAGCCGATTGGGACAGAGCCAAGAGACCCAGTACTTC
CASSRLGQSQETQYF
>many|TRBV10-2|.|TRBJ1-1
TGCGCCAGCAGTGCGACGGAGAACACTGAAGCTTTCTTT
CASSATENTEAFF
>.|TRBV28|.|TRBJ2-2
TGTGCCAGCGAGATGCATACCGGGGAGCTGTTTTTT
CASEMHTGELFF
>many|TRBV7-8|.|TRBJ2-7
TGTGCCAGCAGCTTAGACACAGGATGGCAGTACTTC
CASSLDTGWQYF
>.|TRBV7-9|.|TRBJ1-4
TGTGCCAGCAGCCGGATGTCCGAAACTACGCATGAAAAACTGTTTTTT
CASSRMSETTHEKLFF
>many|TRBV7-2|.|TRBJ1-2
TGTGCCAGCAGCTTAGTCGGCACAGGGTCCTATGGCTACACCTTC
CASSLVGTGSYGYTF
>.|TRBV20-1|.|TRBJ1-5
TGCAGTGCTGGGGGACGGAATAGCAATCAGCCCCAGCATTTT
CSAGGRNSNQPQHF
>.|TRBV5-4|.|TRBJ2-2
TGTGCCAGCAGCTTAGCCCTGCGTAGCGGCACCGGGGAGCTGTTTTTT
CASSLALRSGTGELFF
>many|TRBV2|TRBD2|TRBJ2-7
TGTGCCAGCAAACCGGGCGGACTAGCGGGGGGGGGCGAGCAGTACTTC
CASKPGGLAGGGEQYF
>few|TRBV28|.|TRBJ2-6
TGTGCCAGCAGTATACAGGGAGCTGGGGCCAACGTCCTGACTTTC
CASSIQGAGANVLTF
>.|TRBV2|TRBD2|TRBJ2-5
TGTGCCAGCAGTGGAAGACTAGCGGGAGAGACCCAGTACTTC
CASSGRLAGETQYF
>few|TRBV7-3|.|TRBJ2-1
TGTGCCAGCAGCTCCAGTGAGAACAATGAGCAGTTCTTC
CASSSSENNEQFF
>many|TRBV19|TRBD2|TRBJ2-1
TGTGCCAGTAGTCCTAGGCTGGGAGCGGGGGGCTCCTACAATGAGCAGTTCTTC
CASSPRLGAGGSYNEQFF
>few|TRBV20-1|.|TRBJ1-5
TGCAGTGCTAGAGATCCGGAAAGGGTGAATCAGCCCCAGCATTTT
CSARDPERVNQPQHF
>many|TRBV14|.|TRBJ2-1
TGTGCCAGCAGCCAAGATTCGCTAGCAGAGCAGTTCTTC
CASSQDSLAEQFF